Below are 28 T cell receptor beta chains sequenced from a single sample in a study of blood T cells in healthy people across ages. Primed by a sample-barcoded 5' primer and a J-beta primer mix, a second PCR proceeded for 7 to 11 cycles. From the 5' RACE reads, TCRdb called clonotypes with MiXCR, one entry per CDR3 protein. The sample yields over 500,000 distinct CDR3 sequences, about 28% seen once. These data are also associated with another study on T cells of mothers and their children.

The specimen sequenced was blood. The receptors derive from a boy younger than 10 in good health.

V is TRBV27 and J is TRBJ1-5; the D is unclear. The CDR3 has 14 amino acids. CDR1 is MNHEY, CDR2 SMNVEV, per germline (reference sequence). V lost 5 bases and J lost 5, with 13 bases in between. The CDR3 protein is CASSPSGVYQPQHF. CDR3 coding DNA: TGTGCCAGCAGTCCCTCCGGGGTTTATCAGCCCCAGCATTTT.

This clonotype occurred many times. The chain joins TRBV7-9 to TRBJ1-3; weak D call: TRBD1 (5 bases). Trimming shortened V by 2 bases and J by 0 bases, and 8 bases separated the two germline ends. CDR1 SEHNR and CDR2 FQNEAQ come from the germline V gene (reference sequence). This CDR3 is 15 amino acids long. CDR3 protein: CASSLSGSSGNTIYF. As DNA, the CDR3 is TGTGCCAGCAGCTTATCAGGGTCCTCTGGAAACACCATATATTTT. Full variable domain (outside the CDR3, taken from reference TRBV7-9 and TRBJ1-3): DTGVSQNPRHKITKRGQNVTFRCDPISEHNRLYWYRQTLGQGPEFLTYFQNEAQLEKSRLLSDRFSAERPKGSFSTLEIQRTEQGDSAMYLCASSLSGSSGNTIYFGEGSWLTVV.

The CDR3 loop is CASSSRARGSYEQYF. The CDR3 DNA is TGTGCCAGCAGCAGCCGGGCCCGAGGCTCCTACGAGCAGTACTTC. This chain joins TRBV12-3 or TRBV12-4 and TRBJ2-7; D ambiguous. Trimming left V 6 bases short and J 0 bases short, with 15 bases between. The CDR3 extends over 15 amino acids.

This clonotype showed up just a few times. CDR3 in amino acids: CASSPQGEAEKLFF. Here the CDR3 DNA reads TGTGCCAGCAGCCCACAGGGGGAGGCTGAAAAACTGTTTTTT. V and J are TRBV3-1 and TRBJ1-4; 8 nucleotides align to TRBD1. Germline loops: CDR1 LGHDT, CDR2 YNNKEL (reference sequence). The CDR3 contains 14 residues. V lost 4 bases, J lost 7 bases, and 5 bases stayed unmatched. Based on the CDR3 plus reference TRBV3-1 and TRBJ1-4, the full variable domain is DTAVSQTPKYLVTQMGNDKSIKCEQNLGHDTMYWYKQDSKKFLKIMFSYNNKELIINETVPNRFSPKSPDKAHLNLHINSLELGDSAVYFCASSPQGEAEKLFFGSGTQLSVL.

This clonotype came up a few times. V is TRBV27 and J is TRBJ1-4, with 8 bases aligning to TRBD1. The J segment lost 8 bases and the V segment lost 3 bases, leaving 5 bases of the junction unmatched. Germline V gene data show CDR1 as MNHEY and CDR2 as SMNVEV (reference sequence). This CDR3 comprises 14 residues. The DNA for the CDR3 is TGTGCCAGCAGTTTTCAGGGGGCAGAAGAAAAACTGTTTTTT. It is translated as CASSFQGAEEKLFF. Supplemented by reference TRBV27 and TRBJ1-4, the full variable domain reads EAQVTQNPRYLITVTGKKLTVTCSQNMNHEYMSWYRQDPGLGLRQIYYSMNVEVTDKGDVPEGYKVSRKEKRNFPLILESPSPNQTSLYFCASSFQGAEEKLFFGSGTQLSVL.

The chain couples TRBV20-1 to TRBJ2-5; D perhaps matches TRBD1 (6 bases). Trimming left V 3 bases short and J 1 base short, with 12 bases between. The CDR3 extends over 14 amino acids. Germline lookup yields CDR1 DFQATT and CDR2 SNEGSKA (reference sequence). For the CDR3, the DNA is TGCAGTGCTAGTCACAGGGTGGGCCAAGAGACCCAGTACTTC. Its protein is CSASHRVGQETQYF.

The CDR3 sequence is CASSRDRGAAIQETQYF. In nucleotides, the CDR3 is TGTGCCAGCAGCAGGGACAGGGGGGCGGCTATCCAAGAGACCCAGTACTTC. This chain uses TRBV5-6 with TRBJ2-5, with 11 nucleotides matching TRBD1. Germline trimming cut 4 bases from V and 1 base from J; bases unmatched to any gene: 9. From germline, CDR1 is SGHDT and CDR2 YYEEEE. This CDR3 contains 17 residues.

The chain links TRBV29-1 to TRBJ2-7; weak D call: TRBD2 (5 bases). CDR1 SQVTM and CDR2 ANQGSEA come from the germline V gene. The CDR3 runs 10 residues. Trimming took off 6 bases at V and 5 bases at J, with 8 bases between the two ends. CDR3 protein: CSVAEDEQYF. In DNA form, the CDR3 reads TGCAGCGTAGCGGAAGACGAGCAGTACTTC.

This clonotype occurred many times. Written as DNA, the CDR3 is TGTGCCAGCAGTGACGGGCCCCAAGAGACCCAGTACTTC. This encodes CASSDGPQETQYF. The chain has TRBV6-4 and TRBJ2-5; D is uncertain. With 2 bases removed from V and 1 base from J, the gap between germline ends came to 5 bases. This CDR3 has 13 amino acids. Per the germline V gene, CDR1 is MRHNA and CDR2 is SNTAGT.

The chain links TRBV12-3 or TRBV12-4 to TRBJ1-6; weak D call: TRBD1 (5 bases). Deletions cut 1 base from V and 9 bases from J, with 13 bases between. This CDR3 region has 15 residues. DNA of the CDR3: TGTGCCAGCAGTTTAGAGTCCCCAGGGATTTCACCCCTCCACTTT. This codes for CASSLESPGISPLHF.

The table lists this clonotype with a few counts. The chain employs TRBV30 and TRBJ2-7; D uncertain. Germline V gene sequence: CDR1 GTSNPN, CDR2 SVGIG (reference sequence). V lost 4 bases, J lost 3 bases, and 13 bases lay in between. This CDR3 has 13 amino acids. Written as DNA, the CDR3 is TGTGCCTGGACCCTTAAAGCAAGCTACGAGCAGTACTTC. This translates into CAWTLKASYEQYF.

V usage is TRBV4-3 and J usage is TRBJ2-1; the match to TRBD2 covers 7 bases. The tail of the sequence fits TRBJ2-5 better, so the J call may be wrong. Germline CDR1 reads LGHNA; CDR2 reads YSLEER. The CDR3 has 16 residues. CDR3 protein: CASSQGREDSKETQYF. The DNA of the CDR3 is TGCGCCAGCAGCCAAGGTCGGGAGGATTCAAAAGAGACCCAGTACTTC.

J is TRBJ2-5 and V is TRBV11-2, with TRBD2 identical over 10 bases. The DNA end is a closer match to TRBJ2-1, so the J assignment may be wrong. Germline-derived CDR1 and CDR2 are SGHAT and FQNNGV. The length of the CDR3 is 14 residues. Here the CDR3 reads CASSPLAGSGEQFF. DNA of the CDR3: TGTGCCAGCAGCCCACTAGCGGGGTCGGGTGAGCAGTTCTTC.

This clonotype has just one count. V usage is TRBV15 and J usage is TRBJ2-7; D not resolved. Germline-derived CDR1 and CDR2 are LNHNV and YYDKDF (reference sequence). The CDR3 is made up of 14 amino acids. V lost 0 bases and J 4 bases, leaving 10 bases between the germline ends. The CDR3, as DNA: TGTGCCACCAGCAGAGATTTGTCAGAGTACGAGCAGTACTTC. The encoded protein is CATSRDLSEYEQYF.

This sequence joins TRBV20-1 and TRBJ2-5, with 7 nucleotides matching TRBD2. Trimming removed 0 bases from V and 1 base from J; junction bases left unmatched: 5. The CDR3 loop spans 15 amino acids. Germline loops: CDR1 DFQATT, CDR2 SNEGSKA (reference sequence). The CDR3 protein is CSAREPGGSQETQYF. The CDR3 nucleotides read TGCAGTGCTAGAGAACCGGGAGGCTCCCAAGAGACCCAGTACTTC.

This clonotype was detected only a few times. The CDR3 protein is CASSPNRQGAQETQYF. For the CDR3, the DNA is TGTGCCAGCAGCCCCAATCGACAGGGGGCACAAGAGACCCAGTACTTC. The rearrangement uses TRBV12-3 or TRBV12-4 and TRBJ2-5, with 10 bases aligning to TRBD1. The CDR3 runs 16 residues. Unmatched junction bases numbered 9, after V lost 6 bases and J lost 2 bases.

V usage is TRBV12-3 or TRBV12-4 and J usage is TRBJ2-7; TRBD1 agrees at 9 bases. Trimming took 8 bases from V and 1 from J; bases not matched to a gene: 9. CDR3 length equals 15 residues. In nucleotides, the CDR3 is TGTGCCAGCGCCCCAAGGACAGGGGAATCCTACGAGCAGTACTTC. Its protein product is CASAPRTGESYEQYF.

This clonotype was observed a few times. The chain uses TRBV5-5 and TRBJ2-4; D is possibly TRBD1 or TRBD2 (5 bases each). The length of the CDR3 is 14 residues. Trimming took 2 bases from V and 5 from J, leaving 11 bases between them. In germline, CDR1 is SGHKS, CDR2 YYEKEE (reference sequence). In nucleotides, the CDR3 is TGTGCCAGCAGCTTCACGGGGCCCCAAAACATTCAGTACTTC. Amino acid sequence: CASSFTGPQNIQYF. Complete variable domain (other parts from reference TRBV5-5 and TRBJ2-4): DAGVTQSPTHLIKTRGQQVTLRCSPISGHKSVSWYQQVLGQGPQFIFQYYEKEERGRGNFPDRFSARQFPNYSSELNVNALLLGDSALYLCASSFTGPQNIQYFGAGTRLSVL.

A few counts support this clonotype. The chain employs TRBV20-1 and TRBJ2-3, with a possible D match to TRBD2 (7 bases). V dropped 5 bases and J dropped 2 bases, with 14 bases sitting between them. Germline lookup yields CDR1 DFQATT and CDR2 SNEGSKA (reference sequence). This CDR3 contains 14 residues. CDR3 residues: CSAHRAGDTDTQYF. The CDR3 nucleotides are TGCAGTGCTCACAGGGCGGGGGACACAGATACGCAGTATTTT.

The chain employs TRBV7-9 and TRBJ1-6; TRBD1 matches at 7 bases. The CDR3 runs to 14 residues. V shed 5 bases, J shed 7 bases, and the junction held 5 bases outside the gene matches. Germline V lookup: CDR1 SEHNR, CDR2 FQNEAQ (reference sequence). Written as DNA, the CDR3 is TGTGCCAGCAGCCCGGGACAGTACAATTCACCCCTCCACTTT. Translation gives CASSPGQYNSPLHF.

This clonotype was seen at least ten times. The CDR3 sequence: CASSLLYEQYF. The DNA of the CDR3 is TGTGCCAGCAGCTTGTTGTACGAGCAGTACTTC. J is TRBJ2-7 and V is TRBV3-1; D is unclear. CDR1 is LGHDT and CDR2 is YNNKEL in the germline V gene (reference sequence). Trimming took off 5 bases at V and 4 bases at J, with 6 bases between the two ends. The CDR3 is 11 residues long.

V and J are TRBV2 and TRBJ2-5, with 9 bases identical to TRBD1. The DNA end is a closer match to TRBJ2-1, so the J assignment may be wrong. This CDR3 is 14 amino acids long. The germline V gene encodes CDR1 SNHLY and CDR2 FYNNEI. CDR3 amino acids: CASSERTGVNEQFF. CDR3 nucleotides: TGTGCCAGCAGTGAAAGGACAGGGGTTAATGAGCAGTTCTTC.

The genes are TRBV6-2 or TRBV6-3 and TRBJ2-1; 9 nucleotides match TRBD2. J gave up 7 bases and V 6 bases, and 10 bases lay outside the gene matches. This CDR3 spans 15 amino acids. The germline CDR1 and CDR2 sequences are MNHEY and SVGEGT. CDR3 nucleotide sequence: TGTGCCAGCAGATCTGTGCTAGCGGGATTGAATGAGCAGTTCTTC. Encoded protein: CASRSVLAGLNEQFF.

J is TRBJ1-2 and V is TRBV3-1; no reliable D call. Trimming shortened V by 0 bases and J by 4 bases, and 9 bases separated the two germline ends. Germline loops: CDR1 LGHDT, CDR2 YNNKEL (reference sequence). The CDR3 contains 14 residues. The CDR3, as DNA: TGTGCCAGCAGCCAAGAGGCAGGACTCTATGGCTACACCTTC. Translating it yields CASSQEAGLYGYTF.

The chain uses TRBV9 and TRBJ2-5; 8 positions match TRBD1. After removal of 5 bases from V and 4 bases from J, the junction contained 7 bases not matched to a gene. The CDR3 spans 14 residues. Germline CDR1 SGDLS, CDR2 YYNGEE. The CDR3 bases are TGTGCCAGCAGTCGGGTCCAGGGGGCAGAGACCCAGTACTTC. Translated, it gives CASSRVQGAETQYF.

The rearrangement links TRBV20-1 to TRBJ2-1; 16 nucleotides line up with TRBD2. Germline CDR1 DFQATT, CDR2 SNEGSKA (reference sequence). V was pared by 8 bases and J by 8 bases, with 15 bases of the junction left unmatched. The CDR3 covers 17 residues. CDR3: CSPRGLAGGPRYDEQFF. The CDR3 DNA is TGCAGTCCACGGGGACTAGCGGGGGGGCCTAGGTACGATGAGCAGTTCTTC.

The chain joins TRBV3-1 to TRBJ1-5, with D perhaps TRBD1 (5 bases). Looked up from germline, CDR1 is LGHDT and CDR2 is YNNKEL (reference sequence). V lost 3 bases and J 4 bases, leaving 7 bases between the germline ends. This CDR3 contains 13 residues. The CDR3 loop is CASSHRENQPQHF. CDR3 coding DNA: TGTGCCAGCAGCCACAGGGAAAATCAGCCCCAGCATTTT.

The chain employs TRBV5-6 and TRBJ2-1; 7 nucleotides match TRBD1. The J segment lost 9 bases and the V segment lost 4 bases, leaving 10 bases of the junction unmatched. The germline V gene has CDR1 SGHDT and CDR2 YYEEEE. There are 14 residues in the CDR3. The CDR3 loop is CASSEYTGVAEQFF. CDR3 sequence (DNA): TGTGCCAGCAGCGAGTACACAGGGGTGGCTGAGCAGTTCTTC.